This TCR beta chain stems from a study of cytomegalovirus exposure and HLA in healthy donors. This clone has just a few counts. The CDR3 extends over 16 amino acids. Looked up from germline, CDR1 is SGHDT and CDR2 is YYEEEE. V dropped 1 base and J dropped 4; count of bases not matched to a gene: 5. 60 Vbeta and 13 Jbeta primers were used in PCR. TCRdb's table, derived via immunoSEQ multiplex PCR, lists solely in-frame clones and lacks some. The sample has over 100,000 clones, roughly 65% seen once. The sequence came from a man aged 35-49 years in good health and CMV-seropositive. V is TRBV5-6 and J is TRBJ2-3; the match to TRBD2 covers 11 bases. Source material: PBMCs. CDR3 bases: TGTGCCAGCAGCTTGTACCCTAGCGGGGGGCCAGATACGCAGTATTTT. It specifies CASSLYPSGGPDTQYF.